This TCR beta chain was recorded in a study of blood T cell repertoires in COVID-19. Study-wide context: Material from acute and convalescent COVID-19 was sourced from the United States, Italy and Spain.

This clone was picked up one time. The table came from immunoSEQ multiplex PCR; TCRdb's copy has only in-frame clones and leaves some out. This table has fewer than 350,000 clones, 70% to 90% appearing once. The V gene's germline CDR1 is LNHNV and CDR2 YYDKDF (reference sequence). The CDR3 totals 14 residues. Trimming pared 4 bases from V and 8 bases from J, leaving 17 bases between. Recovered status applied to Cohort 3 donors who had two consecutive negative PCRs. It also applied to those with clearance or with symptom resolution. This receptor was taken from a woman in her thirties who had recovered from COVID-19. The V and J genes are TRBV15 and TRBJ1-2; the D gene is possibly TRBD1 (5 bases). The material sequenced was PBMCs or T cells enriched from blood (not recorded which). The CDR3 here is CATSMVGAAEGYTF. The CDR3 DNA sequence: TGTGCCACCAGCATGGTAGGGGCCGCTGAGGGCTACACCTTC.